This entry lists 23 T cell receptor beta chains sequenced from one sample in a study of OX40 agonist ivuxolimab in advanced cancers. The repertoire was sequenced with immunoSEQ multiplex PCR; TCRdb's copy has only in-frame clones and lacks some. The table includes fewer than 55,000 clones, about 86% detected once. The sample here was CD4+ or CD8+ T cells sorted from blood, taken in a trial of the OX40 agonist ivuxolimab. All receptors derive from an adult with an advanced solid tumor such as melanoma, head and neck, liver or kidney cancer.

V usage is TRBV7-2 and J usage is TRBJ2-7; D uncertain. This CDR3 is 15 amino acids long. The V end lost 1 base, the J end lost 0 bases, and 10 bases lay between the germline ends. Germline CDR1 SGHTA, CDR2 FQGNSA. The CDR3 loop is CASSLVSGSSYEQYF. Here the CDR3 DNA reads TGTGCCAGCAGCTTAGTATCTGGAAGCTCCTACGAGCAGTACTTC.

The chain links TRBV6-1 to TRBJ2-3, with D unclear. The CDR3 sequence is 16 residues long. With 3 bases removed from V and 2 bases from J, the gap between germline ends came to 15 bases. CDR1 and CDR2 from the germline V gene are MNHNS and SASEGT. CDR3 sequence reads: CASSDYPDPSTDTQYF. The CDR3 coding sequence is TGTGCCAGCAGTGATTACCCGGACCCTTCCACAGATACGCAGTATTTT.

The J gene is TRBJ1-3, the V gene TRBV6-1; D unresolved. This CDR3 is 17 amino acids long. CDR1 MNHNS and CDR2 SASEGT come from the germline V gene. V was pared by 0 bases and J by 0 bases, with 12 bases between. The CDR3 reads CASSEAHGGSSGNTIYF. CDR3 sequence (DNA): TGTGCCAGCAGTGAAGCGCACGGAGGGAGCTCTGGAAACACCATATATTTT.

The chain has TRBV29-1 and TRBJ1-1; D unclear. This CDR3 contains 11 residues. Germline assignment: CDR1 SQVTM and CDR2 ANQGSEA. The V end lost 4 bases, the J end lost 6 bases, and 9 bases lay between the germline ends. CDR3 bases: TGCAGCGTTGGCCGACGCGCTGAAGCTTTCTTT. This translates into CSVGRRAEAFF.

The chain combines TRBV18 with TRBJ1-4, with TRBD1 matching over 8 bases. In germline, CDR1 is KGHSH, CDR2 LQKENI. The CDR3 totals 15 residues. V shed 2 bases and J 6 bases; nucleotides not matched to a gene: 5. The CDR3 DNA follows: TGTGCCAGCTCACCATCCAGGGGGCTGGATGAAAAACTGTTTTTT. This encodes CASSPSRGLDEKLFF.

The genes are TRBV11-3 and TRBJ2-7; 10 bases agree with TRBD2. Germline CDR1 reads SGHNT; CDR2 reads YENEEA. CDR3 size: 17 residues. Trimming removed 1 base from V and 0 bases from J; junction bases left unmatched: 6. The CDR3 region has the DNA TGTGCCAGCAGCTTAGGTAATCTAGCGGGGGACTCCTACGAGCAGTACTTC. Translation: CASSLGNLAGDSYEQYF.

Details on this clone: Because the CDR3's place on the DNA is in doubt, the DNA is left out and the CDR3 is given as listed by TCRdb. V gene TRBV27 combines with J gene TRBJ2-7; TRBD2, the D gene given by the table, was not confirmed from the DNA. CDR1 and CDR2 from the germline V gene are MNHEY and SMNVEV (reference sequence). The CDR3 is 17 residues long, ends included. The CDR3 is CASSLSFRGRIGGEQYF.

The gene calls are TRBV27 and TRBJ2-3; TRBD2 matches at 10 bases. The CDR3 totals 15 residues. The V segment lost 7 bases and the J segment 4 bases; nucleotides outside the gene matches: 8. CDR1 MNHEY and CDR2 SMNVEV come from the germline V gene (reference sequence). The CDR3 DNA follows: TGTGCCAGCAAGCGGACTAGCGGTCGGGCAGATACGCAGTATTTT. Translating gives CASKRTSGRADTQYF.

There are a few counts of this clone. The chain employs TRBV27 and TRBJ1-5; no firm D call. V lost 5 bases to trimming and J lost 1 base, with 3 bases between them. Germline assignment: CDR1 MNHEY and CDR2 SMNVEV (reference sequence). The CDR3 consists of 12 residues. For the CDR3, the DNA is TGTGCCAGCAGTAGGAGCAATCAGCCCCAGCATTTT. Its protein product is CASSRSNQPQHF.

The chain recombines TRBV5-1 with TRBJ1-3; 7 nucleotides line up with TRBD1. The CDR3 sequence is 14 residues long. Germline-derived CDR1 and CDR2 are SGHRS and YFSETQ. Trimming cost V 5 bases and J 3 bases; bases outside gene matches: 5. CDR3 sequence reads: CASSIQGYGNTIYF. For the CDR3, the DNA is TGCGCCAGCAGTATACAGGGGTATGGAAACACCATATATTTT.

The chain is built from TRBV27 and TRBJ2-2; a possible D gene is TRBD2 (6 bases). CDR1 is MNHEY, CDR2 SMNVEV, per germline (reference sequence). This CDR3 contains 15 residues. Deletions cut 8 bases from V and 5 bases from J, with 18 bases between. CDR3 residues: CASLKLSRGTGELFF. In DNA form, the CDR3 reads TGTGCCAGCCTCAAGCTCTCACGGGGGACCGGGGAGCTGTTTTTT.

The CDR3, as DNA: TGTGCCAGCAGCATGGGACAGGGGAAAAACATTCAGTACTTC. It encodes CASSMGQGKNIQYF. This chain connects TRBV5-4 to TRBJ2-4; TRBD1 matches 10 bases. V trimming: 4 bases; J trimming: 4 bases; junction bases outside the gene matches: 2. CDR1 and CDR2 (germline): SGHNT, YYREEE (reference sequence). This CDR3 is 14 amino acids long.

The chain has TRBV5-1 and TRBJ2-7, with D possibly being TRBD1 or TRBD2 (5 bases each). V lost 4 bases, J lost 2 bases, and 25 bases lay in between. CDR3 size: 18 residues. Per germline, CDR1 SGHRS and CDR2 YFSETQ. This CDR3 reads CASSRYGVRGSMAYEQYF. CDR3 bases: TGCGCCAGCAGCCGCTACGGGGTAAGGGGTTCAATGGCCTACGAGCAGTACTTC. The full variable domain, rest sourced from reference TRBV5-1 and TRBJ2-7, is KAGVTQTPRYLIKTRGQQVTLSCSPISGHRSVSWYQQTPGQGLQFLFEYFSETQRNKGNFPGRFSGRQFSNSRSEMNVSTLELGDSALYLCASSRYGVRGSMAYEQYFGPGTRLTVT.

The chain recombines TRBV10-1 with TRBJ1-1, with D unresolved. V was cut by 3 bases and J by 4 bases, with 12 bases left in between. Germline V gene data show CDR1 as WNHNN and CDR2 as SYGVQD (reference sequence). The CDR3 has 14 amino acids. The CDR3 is CASSDADGSTEAFF. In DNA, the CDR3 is TGCGCCAGCAGTGATGCGGATGGGAGCACTGAAGCTTTCTTT.

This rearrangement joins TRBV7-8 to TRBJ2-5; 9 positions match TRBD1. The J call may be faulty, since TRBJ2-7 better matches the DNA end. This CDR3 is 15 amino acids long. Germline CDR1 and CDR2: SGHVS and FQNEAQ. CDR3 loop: CASSSRQGVTYEQYF. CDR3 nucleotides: TGTGCCAGCAGCTCGCGACAGGGGGTAACCTACGAGCAGTACTTC.

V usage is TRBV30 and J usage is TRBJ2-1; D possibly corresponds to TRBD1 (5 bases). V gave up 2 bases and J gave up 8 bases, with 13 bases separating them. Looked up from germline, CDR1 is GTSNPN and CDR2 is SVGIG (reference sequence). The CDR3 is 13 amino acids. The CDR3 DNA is TGTGCCTGGAGTAAACGCAGGGTTGATGAGCAGTTCTTC. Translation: CAWSKRRVDEQFF.

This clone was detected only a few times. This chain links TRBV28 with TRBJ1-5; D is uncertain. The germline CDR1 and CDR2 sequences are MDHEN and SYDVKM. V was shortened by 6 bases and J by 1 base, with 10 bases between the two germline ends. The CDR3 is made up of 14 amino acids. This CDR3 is CASSPLTSNQPQHF. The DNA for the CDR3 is TGTGCCAGCAGCCCACTCACAAGCAATCAGCCCCAGCATTTT.

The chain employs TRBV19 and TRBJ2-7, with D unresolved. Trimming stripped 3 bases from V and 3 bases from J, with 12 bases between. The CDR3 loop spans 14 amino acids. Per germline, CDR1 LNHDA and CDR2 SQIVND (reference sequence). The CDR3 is CASSIKGNFYEQYF. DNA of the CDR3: TGTGCCAGTAGTATTAAGGGTAATTTCTACGAGCAGTACTTC.

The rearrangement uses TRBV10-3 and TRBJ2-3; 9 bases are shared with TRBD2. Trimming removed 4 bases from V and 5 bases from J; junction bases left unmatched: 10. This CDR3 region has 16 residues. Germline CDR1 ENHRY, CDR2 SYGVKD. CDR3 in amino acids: CAISATSETSGDTQYF. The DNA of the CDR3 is TGTGCCATCAGTGCAACTTCGGAGACTAGCGGAGATACGCAGTATTTT.

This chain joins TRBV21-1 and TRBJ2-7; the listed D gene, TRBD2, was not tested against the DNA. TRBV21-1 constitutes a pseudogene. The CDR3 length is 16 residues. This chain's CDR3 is CASSKPKLKTRSEQYF. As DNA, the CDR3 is TGTGCCAGCAGCAAACCCAAACTCAAAACTAGATCCGAGCAGTACTTC.

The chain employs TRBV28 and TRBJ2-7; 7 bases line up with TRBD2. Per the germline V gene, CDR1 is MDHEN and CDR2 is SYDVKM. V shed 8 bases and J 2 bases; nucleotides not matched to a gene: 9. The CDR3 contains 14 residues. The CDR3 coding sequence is TGTGCCAGCTGCACGGGCGGGAGTACCTACGAGCAGTACTTC. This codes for CASCTGGSTYEQYF.

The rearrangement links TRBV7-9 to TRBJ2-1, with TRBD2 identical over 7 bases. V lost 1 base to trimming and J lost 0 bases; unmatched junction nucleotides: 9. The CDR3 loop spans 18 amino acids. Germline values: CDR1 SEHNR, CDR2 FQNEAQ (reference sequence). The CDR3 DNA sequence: TGTGCCAGCAGCTTAGGGGCCTTAGCGGGCCCCTCCTACAATGAGCAGTTCTTC. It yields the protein CASSLGALAGPSYNEQFF.

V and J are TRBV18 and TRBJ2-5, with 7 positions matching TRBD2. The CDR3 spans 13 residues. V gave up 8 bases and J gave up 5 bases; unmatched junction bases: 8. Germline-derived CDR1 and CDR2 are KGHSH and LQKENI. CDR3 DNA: TGTGCCAGCGCTCGCGCGGGAGCGGAGACCCAGTACTTC. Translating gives CASARAGAETQYF.